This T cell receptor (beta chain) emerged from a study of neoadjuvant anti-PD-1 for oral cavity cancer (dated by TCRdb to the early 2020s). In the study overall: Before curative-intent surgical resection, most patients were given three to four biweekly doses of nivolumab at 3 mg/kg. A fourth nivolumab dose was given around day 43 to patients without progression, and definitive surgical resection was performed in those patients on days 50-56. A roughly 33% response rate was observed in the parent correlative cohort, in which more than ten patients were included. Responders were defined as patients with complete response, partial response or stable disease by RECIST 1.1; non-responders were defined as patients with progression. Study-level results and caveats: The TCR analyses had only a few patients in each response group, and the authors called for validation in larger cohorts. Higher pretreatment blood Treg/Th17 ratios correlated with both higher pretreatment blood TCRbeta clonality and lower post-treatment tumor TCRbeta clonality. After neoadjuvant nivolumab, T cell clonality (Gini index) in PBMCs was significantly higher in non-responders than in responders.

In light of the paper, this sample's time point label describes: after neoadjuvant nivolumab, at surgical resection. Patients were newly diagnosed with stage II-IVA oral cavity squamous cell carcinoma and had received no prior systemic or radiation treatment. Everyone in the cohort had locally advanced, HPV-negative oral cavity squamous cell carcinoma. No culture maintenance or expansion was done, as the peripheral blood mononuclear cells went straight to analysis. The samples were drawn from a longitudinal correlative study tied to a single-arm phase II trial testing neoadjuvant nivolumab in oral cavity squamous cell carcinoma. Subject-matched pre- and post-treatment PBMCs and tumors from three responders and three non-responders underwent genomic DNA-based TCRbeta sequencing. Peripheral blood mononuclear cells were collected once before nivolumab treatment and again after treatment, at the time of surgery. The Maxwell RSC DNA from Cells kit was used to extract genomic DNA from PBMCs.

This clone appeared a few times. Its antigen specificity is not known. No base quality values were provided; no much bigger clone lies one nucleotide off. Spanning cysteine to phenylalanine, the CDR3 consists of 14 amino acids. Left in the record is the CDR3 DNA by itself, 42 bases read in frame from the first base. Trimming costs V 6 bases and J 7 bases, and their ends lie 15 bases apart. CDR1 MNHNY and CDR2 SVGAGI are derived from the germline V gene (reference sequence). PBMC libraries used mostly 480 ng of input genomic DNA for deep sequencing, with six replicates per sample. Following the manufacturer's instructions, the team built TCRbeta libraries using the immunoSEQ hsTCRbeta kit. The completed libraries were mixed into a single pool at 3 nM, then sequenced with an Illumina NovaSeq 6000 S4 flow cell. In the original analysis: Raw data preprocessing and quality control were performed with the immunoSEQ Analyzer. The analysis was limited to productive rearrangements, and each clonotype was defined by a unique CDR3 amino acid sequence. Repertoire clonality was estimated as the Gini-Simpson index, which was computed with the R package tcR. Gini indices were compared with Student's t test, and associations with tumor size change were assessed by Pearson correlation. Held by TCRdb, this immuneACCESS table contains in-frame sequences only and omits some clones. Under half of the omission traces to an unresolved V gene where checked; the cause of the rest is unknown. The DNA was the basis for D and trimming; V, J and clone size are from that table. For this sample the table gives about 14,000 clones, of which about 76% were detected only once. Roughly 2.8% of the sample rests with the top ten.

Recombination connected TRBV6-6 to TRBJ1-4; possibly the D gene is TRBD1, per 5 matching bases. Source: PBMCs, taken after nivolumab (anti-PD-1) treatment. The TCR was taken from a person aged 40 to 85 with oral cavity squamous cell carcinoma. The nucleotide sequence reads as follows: TGTGCCAGCAGAGACAGAGGGGAGGGTGAAAAACTGTTTTTT. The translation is CASRDRGEGEKLFF.